This T cell receptor (beta chain) is drawn from a study of post-analysis software for immune sequencing data. With regard to this clonotype: Its antigen is unidentified.

Study results and limitations: There were about 5 TRBV segments more frequent in patients than controls, and TRBV5-6, TRBV5-1 and TRBV20-1 were among them. F measure showed strong co-clustering of same-batch samples.

The TCR beta cDNA libraries carried unique molecular identifiers. In TCRdb, the PCR reads were re-called with MiXCR into one record per CDR3 protein. The data hold fewer than 900,000 distinct CDR3 sequences, with about 43% observed a single time. Germline V lookup: CDR1 SGHVS, CDR2 FQNEAQ. The V gene end was trimmed by 6 bases and the J gene end by 6 bases; junction bases not matched to a gene: 9. The CDR3 runs 15 residues. V is TRBV7-8 and J is TRBJ2-1; 9 bases fit TRBD2. This clonotype was sampled from a girl aged 10 to 17 with multiple sclerosis. The sequencing sample was made of blood. The CDR3 reads CASSTLAGTLNEQFF. The DNA for the CDR3 is TGTGCCAGCAGTACCCTAGCGGGAACTCTCAATGAGCAGTTCTTC.